The entry that follows covers one T cell receptor beta chain sequence. Data came from immunoSEQ multiplex PCR; TCRdb stores just in-frame clones and leaves some out. The table shows over 150,000 clones, with more than 80% occurring only once. The entry originates in a study of control samples from healthy donors and cancer patients. The sample comprised blood. The sequence derives from a man aged 25 to 45 in good health.

The CDR3 loop reads CSVAPSTTQYF. CDR3 bases: TGCAGCGTGGCTCCCAGTACTACGCAGTATTTT. V usage is TRBV29-1 and J usage is TRBJ2-3; the D is unclear. CDR1 is SQVTM and CDR2 is ANQGSEA in the germline V gene. V lost 6 bases, J lost 8 bases, and 12 bases lay in between. The CDR3 is 11 residues long.